Below, one T cell receptor beta chain is given with its context. One junction end does not reproduce the germline sequence, and a read error may be involved. Measured with immunoSEQ multiplex PCR; TCRdb has only the in-frame clones, and not every one. This table has about 210,000 clones, roughly 89% appearing once. Donors were grouped by their self-reported clinical history. The germline gives CDR1 LGHDT, CDR2 YNNKEL (reference sequence). The CDR3 is 15 residues long. The entry originates in a study of blood T cell repertoires in COVID-19. The V gene is TRBV3-1 (or the pseudogene TRBV3-2), the J gene TRBJ1-1, with TRBD1 matching 9 bases. The specimen was PBMCs or T cells enriched from blood (not recorded which). This clonotype originated in a man aged 18 to 29 with acute COVID-19. CDR3 sequence reads: CASSEDRGFLAEAFF. The CDR3 DNA is TGTGCCAGCAGCGAAGACAGGGGGTTTTTGGCGGAAGCTTTCTTT.